This TCR beta chain emerged from a study of OX40 agonist ivuxolimab in advanced cancers. Libraries were prepared by immunoSEQ multiplex PCR; TCRdb keeps only in-frame clonotypes and omits some of them. The sample contains under 60,000 clones, around 90% of which appear only once. Overall study findings and caveats: Some nonresponders likewise displayed low normalized T-cell clonal expansion. Average numbers of expanded clones were greater in CD8+ T cells than in CD4+. Clonal expansion among partial responders at 0.1-3.0 mg/kg ranked near the lowest. Antigen targets of the expanded peripheral T cells went undetermined.

In the case of this clone: Antigen: not known.

This sequence was found in an adult with an advanced solid tumor such as melanoma, head and neck, liver or kidney cancer. Sequencing used CD4+ or CD8+ T cells sorted from blood, obtained in a trial of the OX40 agonist ivuxolimab.

For the CDR3, the DNA is TGTGCCATCAGTGAGAATGGGGATTCACCCCTCCACTTT. This encodes CAISENGDSPLHF. The chain is built from TRBV10-3 and TRBJ1-6; D call uncertain. CDR1 and CDR2 from the germline V gene are ENHRY and SYGVKD. There are 13 residues in the CDR3. The germline V and J ends were trimmed by 2 bases and 8 bases, with 7 bases remaining between them.